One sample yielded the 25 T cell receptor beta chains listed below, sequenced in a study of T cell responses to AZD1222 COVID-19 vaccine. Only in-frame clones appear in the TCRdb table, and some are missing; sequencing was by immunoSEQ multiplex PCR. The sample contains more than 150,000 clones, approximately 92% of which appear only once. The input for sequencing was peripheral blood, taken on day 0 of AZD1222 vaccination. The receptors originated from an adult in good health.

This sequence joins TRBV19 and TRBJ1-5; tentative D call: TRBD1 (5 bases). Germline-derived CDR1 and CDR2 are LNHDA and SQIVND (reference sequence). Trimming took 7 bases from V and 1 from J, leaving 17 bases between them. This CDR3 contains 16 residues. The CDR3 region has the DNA TGTGCCAGTACCACACTCATCGACAGAAGCAATCAGCCCCAGCATTTT. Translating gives CASTTLIDRSNQPQHF.

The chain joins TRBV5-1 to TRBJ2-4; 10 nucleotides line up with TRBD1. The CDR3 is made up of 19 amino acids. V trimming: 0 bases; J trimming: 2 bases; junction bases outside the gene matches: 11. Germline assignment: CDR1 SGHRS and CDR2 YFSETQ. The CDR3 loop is CASSLVSGTGARTKNIQYF. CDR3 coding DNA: TGCGCCAGCAGCTTGGTTTCGGGGACAGGGGCGCGAACCAAAAACATTCAGTACTTC.

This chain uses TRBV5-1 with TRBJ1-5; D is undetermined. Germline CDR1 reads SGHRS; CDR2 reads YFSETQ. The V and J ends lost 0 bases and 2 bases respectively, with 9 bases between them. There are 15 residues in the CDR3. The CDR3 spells CASSLDGVGNQPQHF. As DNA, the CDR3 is TGCGCCAGCAGCTTGGATGGGGTAGGCAATCAGCCCCAGCATTTT.

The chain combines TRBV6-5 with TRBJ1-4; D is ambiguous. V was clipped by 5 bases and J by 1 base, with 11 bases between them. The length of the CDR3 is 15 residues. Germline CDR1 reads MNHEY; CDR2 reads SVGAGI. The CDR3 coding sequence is TGTGCCAGCAGTCTCGACGGAGAAACTAATGAAAAACTGTTTTTT. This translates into CASSLDGETNEKLFF.

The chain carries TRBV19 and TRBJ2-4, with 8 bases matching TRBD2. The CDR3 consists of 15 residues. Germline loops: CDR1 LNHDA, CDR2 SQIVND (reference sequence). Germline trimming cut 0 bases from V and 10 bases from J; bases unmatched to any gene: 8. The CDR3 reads CASSIDPAGVGIQYF. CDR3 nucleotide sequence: TGTGCCAGTAGTATAGATCCAGCGGGAGTTGGTATTCAGTACTTC.

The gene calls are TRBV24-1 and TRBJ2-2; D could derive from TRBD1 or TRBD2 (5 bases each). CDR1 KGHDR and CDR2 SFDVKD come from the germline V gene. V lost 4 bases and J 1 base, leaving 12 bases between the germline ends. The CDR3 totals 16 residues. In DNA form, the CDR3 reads TGTGCCACCAGTGACCAGAGGGGCCTGAACACCGGGGAGCTGTTTTTT. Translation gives CATSDQRGLNTGELFF.

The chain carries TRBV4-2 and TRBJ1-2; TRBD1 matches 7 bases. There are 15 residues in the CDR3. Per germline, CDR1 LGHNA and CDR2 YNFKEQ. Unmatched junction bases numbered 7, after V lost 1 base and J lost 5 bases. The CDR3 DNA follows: TGTGCCAGCAGCCAAGTCGACAGGGATCATTATGGCTACACCTTC. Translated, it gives CASSQVDRDHYGYTF.

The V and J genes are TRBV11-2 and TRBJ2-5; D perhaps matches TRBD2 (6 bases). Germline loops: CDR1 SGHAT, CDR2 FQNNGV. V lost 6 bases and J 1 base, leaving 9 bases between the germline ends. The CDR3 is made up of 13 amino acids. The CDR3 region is CASRRGTQETQYF. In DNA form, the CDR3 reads TGTGCCAGCAGACGGGGGACCCAAGAGACCCAGTACTTC.

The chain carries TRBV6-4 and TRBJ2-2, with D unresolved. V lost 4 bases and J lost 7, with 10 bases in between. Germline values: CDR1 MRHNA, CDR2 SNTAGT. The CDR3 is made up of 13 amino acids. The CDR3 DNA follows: TGTGCCAGCAGTGGGACCCCCGACGGGGAGCTGTTTTTT. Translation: CASSGTPDGELFF.

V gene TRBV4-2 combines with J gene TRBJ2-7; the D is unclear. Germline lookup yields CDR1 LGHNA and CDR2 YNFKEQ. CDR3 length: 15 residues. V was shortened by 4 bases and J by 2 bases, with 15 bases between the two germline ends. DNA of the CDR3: TGTGCCAGCAGCCTTTCACGGACGGTAACCTACGAGCAGTACTTC. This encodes CASSLSRTVTYEQYF.

DNA for the CDR3: TGTGCCAGCAGTCCCCGCTTGGGGCTACCCCACGAGCAGTACGTC. It codes for CASSPRLGLPHEQYV. The J gene is TRBJ2-7, the V gene TRBV28, with D perhaps TRBD1 (5 bases). CDR1 MDHEN and CDR2 SYDVKM come from the germline V gene. V was cut by 5 bases and J by 5 bases, with 19 bases left in between. The CDR3 consists of 15 residues.

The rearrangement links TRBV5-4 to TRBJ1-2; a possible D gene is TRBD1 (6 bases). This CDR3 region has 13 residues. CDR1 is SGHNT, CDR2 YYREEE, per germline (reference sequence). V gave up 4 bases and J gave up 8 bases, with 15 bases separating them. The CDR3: CASSPWTEEGYTF. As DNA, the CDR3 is TGTGCCAGCAGCCCTTGGACAGAGGAGGGCTACACCTTC.

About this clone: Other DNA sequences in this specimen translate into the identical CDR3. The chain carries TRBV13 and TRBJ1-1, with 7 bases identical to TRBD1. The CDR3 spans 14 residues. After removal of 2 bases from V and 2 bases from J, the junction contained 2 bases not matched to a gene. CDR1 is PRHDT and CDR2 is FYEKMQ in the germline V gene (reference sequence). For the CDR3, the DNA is TGTGCCAGCAGCTTAAGGGGGCATAACACTGAAGCTTTCTTT. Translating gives CASSLRGHNTEAFF.

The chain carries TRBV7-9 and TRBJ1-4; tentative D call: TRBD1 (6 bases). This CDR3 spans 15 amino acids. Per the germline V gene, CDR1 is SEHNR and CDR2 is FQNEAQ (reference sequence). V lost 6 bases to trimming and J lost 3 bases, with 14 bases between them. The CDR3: CASRAMGASNEKLFF. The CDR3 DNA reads TGTGCCAGCAGGGCGATGGGGGCATCTAATGAAAAACTGTTTTTT.

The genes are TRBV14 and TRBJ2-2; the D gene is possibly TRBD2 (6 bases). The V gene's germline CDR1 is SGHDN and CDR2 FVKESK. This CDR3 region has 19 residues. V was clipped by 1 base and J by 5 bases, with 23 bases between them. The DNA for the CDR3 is TGTGCCAGCAGCCAAGGCGACCTAGGCTCCGGGGACTCGACCGGGGAGCTGTTTTTT. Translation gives CASSQGDLGSGDSTGELFF.

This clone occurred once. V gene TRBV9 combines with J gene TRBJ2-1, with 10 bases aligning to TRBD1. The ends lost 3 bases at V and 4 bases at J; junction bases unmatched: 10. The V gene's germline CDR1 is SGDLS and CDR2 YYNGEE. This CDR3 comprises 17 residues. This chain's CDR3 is CASSDRPGTGVYNEQFF. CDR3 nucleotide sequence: TGTGCCAGCAGCGACCGCCCCGGGACAGGGGTTTACAATGAGCAGTTCTTC.

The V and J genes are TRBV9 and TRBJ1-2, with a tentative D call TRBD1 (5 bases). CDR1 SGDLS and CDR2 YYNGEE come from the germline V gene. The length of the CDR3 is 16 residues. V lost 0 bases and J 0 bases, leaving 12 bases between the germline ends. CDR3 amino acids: CASSVERDGTNYGYTF. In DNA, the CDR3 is TGTGCCAGCAGCGTAGAGAGGGACGGGACTAACTATGGCTACACCTTC.

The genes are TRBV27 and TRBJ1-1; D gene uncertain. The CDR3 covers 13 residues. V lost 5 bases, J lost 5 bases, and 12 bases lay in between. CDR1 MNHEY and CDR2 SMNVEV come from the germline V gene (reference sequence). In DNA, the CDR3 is TGTGCCAGCAGTACGGCGGAAGGGACTGAAGCTTTCTTT. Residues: CASSTAEGTEAFF.

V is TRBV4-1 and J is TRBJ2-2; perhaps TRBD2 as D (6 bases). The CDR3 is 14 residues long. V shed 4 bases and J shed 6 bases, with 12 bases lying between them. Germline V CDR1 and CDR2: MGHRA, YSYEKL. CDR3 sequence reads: CASSLGGAPGELFF. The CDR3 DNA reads TGCGCCAGCAGCCTCGGAGGGGCGCCCGGGGAGCTGTTTTTT.

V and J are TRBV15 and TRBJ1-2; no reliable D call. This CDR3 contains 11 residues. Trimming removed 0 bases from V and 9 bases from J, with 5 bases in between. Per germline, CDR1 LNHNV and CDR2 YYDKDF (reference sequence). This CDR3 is CATSRDRSYTF. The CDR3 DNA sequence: TGTGCCACCAGCAGAGATCGGAGCTACACCTTC.

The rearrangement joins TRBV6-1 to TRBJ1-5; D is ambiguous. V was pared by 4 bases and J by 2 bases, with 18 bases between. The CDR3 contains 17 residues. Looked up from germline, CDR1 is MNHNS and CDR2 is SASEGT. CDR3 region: CASSATPGELGNQPQHF. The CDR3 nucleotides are TGTGCCAGCAGTGCCACACCCGGGGAATTGGGCAATCAGCCCCAGCATTTT.

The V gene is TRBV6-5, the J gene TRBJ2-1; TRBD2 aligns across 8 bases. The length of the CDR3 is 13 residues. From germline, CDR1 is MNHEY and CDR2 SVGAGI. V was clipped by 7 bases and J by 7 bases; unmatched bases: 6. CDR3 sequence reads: CASTELAGNEQFF. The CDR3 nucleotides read TGTGCCAGCACGGAGCTAGCGGGTAATGAGCAGTTCTTC.

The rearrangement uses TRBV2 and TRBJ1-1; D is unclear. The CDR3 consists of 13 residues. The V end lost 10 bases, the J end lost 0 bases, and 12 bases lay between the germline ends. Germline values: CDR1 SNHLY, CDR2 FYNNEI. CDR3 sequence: CATHPRVNTEAFF. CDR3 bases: TGTGCCACCCATCCCAGAGTGAACACTGAAGCTTTCTTT.

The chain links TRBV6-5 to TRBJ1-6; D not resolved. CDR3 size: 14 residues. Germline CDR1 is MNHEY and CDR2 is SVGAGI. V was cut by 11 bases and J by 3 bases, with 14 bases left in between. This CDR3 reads CAVAWAYYNSPLHF. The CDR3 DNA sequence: TGTGCCGTGGCCTGGGCCTACTATAATTCACCCCTCCACTTT.

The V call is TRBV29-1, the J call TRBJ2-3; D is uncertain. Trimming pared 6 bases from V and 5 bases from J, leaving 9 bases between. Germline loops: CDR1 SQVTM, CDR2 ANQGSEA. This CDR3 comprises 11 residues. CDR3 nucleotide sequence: TGCAGCGTCCTACTGGGAGATACGCAGTATTTT. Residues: CSVLLGDTQYF.